These 17 T cell receptor beta chains were sequenced from one sample in a study of blood T cell repertoires in COVID-19. Using immunoSEQ multiplex PCR, the repertoire was profiled, and TCRdb retains in-frame clones only, with some absent. The sample gives roughly 63,000 clones, nearly 90% of which show up once; 8.2% is in the top ten. Sequenced: peripheral blood. These TCRs come from a man aged 50 or older with active COVID-19.

The chain carries TRBV23-1 and TRBJ2-7; 7 bases are a match to TRBD2. TRBV23-1 is noted as an ORF with a role that remains uncertain. The junction had 12 bases not matched to a gene; V was cut back by 7 bases and J by 3 bases. CDR3 size: 15 residues. In nucleotides, the CDR3 is TGCGCCAGCACCGGGAGTAGGGCGGGGGACTACGAGCAGTACTTC. Amino acids: CASTGSRAGDYEQYF.

In DNA form, the CDR3 reads TGTGCTAGTGGTTTCACGCAGCCCCTCCACTTT. As protein: CASGFTQPLHF. The chain couples TRBV12-5 to TRBJ1-6; no clear D. CDR1 and CDR2 from the germline V gene are LGHNT and FRNRAP. This CDR3 spans 11 amino acids. V lost 3 bases and J 13 bases, leaving 7 bases between the germline ends.

The gene calls are TRBV5-4 and TRBJ2-2; unclear D gene. The ends were cut back, 3 bases at V and 2 bases at J, with 11 bases in the middle. CDR1 is SGHNT, CDR2 YYREEE, per germline (reference sequence). This CDR3 region has 15 residues. CDR3 in DNA: TGTGCCAGCAGCTACTACCTTTCCAACACCGGGGAGCTGTTTTTT. Translated, it gives CASSYYLSNTGELFF. Complete variable domain (other parts from reference TRBV5-4 and TRBJ2-2): ETGVTQSPTHLIKTRGQQVTLRCSSQSGHNTVSWYQQALGQGPQFIFQYYREEENGRGNFPPRFSGLQFPNYSSELNVNALELDDSALYLCASSYYLSNTGELFFGEGSRLTVL.

The chain uses TRBV5-1 and TRBJ2-6; D might be TRBD2 (6 bases). The CDR3 extends over 16 amino acids. CDR1 and CDR2 from the germline V gene are SGHRS and YFSETQ. The V and J ends lost 0 bases and 2 bases respectively, with 9 bases between them. The CDR3 region is CASSLGGDPGANVLTF. CDR3 nucleotide sequence: TGCGCCAGCAGCTTGGGGGGGGACCCTGGGGCCAACGTCCTGACTTTC. The full variable domain, its missing parts supplied by reference TRBV5-1 and TRBJ2-6, is KAGVTQTPRYLIKTRGQQVTLSCSPISGHRSVSWYQQTPGQGLQFLFEYFSETQRNKGNFPGRFSGRQFSNSRSEMNVSTLELGDSALYLCASSLGGDPGANVLTFGAGSRLTVL.

The V call is TRBV9, the J call TRBJ2-1, with 10 bases aligning to TRBD1. The germline gives CDR1 SGDLS, CDR2 YYNGEE. The CDR3 is 13 amino acids. The trim removed 4 bases at V and 6 bases at J, leaving 1 base unmatched. The CDR3 loop reads CASSWTGGNEQFF. Here the CDR3 DNA reads TGTGCCAGCAGCTGGACAGGGGGCAATGAGCAGTTCTTC.

This chain links TRBV6-2 or TRBV6-3 with TRBJ1-4; D not certain. This CDR3 is 14 amino acids long. Germline CDR1 reads MNHEY; CDR2 reads SVGEGT. V was pared by 2 bases and J by 6 bases, with 10 bases between. This CDR3 is CASSYRREDEKLFF. The CDR3, as DNA: TGTGCCAGCAGTTACCGGAGGGAGGATGAAAAACTGTTTTTT.

The chain is built from TRBV19 and TRBJ1-4; 7 bases line up with TRBD1. Trimming cost V 10 bases and J 5 bases; bases outside gene matches: 13. The CDR3 covers 15 residues. Germline CDR1 is LNHDA and CDR2 is SQIVND (reference sequence). CDR3 sequence (DNA): TGTGCCACCGCCTTTAGACAGGGTTGGAATGAAAAACTGTTTTTT. Translating gives CATAFRQGWNEKLFF.

J is TRBJ2-3 and V is TRBV5-4, with D possibly being TRBD2 (5 bases). V lost 4 bases, J lost 9 bases, and 12 bases lay in between. Germline CDR1 SGHNT, CDR2 YYREEE (reference sequence). The CDR3 length is 12 residues. CDR3 loop: CASSPDSPTQYF. The CDR3 DNA reads TGTGCCAGCAGCCCGGACTCACCCACGCAGTATTTT.

The V gene is TRBV5-5, the J gene TRBJ2-2; TRBD1 might be the D (5 bases). The V and J ends lost 4 bases and 5 bases respectively, with 9 bases between them. CDR1 is SGHKS, CDR2 YYEKEE, per germline (reference sequence). The CDR3 spans 13 residues. The chain's CDR3 is CASSIAGTGELFF. Here the CDR3 DNA reads TGTGCCAGCAGCATCGCAGGGACCGGGGAGCTGTTTTTT.

The chain uses TRBV10-3 and TRBJ2-1, with 7 bases matching TRBD1. V shed 6 bases and J 6 bases; nucleotides not matched to a gene: 8. Germline V lookup: CDR1 ENHRY, CDR2 SYGVKD. CDR3 length equals 14 residues. The CDR3 bases are TGTGCCATCAGAAGTGTACAGGGGTTCAATGAGCAGTTCTTC. Its protein is CAIRSVQGFNEQFF.

The V gene is TRBV3-1 (or the pseudogene TRBV3-2), the J gene TRBJ1-1; maybe TRBD1 (5 bases). Germline V lookup: CDR1 LGHDT, CDR2 YNNKEL (reference sequence). The CDR3 is made up of 18 amino acids. The V and J ends lost 1 base and 1 base respectively, with 19 bases between them. Written as DNA, the CDR3 is TGTGCCAGCAGCCAAGGTTCGGTTTTTCGGGGGGAGAACACTGAAGCTTTCTTT. Translation: CASSQGSVFRGENTEAFF.

The rearrangement joins TRBV3-1 (or the pseudogene TRBV3-2) to TRBJ1-2, with 8 positions matching TRBD1. This CDR3 contains 13 residues. Unmatched junction bases numbered 7, after V lost 4 bases and J lost 9 bases. Germline CDR1 and CDR2: LGHDT and YNNKEL (reference sequence). DNA for the CDR3: TGTGCCAGCAGCCTTTCGCGACAGGGGAGCTACACCTTC. Its protein is CASSLSRQGSYTF.

V gene TRBV19 combines with J gene TRBJ2-1; D not certain. This CDR3 region has 14 residues. The V gene lost 3 bases and the J gene lost 4 bases, with 10 bases spanning the gap. CDR1 is LNHDA and CDR2 is SQIVND in the germline V gene (reference sequence). CDR3 loop: CASSIGSPYNEQFF. CDR3 DNA sequence: TGTGCCAGTAGTATCGGTTCCCCGTACAATGAGCAGTTCTTC. The full variable domain, completed using reference TRBV19 and TRBJ2-1, is DGGITQSPKYLFRKEGQNVTLSCEQNLNHDAMYWYRQDPGQGLRLIYYSQIVNDFQKGDIAEGYSVSREKKESFPLTVTSAQKNPTAFYLCASSIGSPYNEQFFGPGTRLTVL.

The genes are TRBV6-5 and TRBJ2-1; possible D gene TRBD2, 5 bases. Trimming stripped 7 bases from V and 4 bases from J, with 14 bases between. Germline CDR1 reads MNHEY; CDR2 reads SVGAGI. This CDR3 is built from 14 residues. CDR3 amino acids: CASNVRVGYNEQFF. The CDR3 nucleotides read TGTGCCAGCAATGTGCGGGTGGGGTACAATGAGCAGTTCTTC.

The gene calls are TRBV6-2 or TRBV6-3 and TRBJ2-7, with TRBD2 matching over 12 bases. CDR3 length equals 18 residues. The germline gives CDR1 MNHEY, CDR2 SVGEGT. V lost 1 base to trimming and J lost 2 bases; unmatched junction nucleotides: 9. The CDR3 region is CASSYLRLAGEQTYEQYF. The CDR3 bases are TGTGCCAGCAGTTACTTAAGACTAGCGGGGGAACAAACCTACGAGCAGTACTTC.

V usage is TRBV7-2 and J usage is TRBJ2-2; possible D gene TRBD1, 5 bases. Germline CDR1 and CDR2: SGHTA and FQGNSA. This CDR3 is built from 16 residues. Trimming removed 5 bases from V and 10 bases from J, with 23 bases in between. This chain's CDR3 is CASSVISTDAGTELFF. The CDR3 coding sequence is TGTGCCAGCAGCGTTATATCGACAGACGCTGGAACGGAGCTGTTTTTT. Looking up the rest from reference TRBV7-2 and TRBJ2-2 gives the full variable domain: GAGVSQSPSNKVTEKGKDVELRCDPISGHTALYWYRQSLGQGLEFLIYFQGNSAPDKSGLPSDRFSAERTGGSVSTLTIQRTQQEDSAVYLCASSVISTDAGTELFFGEGSRLTVL.

The chain links TRBV7-2 to TRBJ1-2, with 9 positions matching TRBD1. The CDR3 totals 13 residues. Germline values: CDR1 SGHTA, CDR2 FQGNSA. Trimming took 7 bases from V and 8 from J; bases not matched to a gene: 8. DNA of the CDR3: TGTGCCAGCACTATAGACAGGGGGGAAGGCTACACCTTC. The encoded protein is CASTIDRGEGYTF.